This TCR beta chain was obtained from a study of CD8+CD57+ T cells in acquired aplastic anemia. Overall study context: The study obtained an average of 3.2 ug of DNA from sorted CD4+ and CD8+ cells. Study results and caveats: Patients and controls had CD8+ Simpson's diversity values that were not significantly distinct.

This clonotype occurred many times. Its specificity is unknown. Selection for sequencing was limited to patients who had shown CD8+CD57+ cell expansion by flow cytometry. The V end was cut by 9 bases, the J end by 2 bases, with 15 bases between. This CDR3 is 14 amino acids long. CDR1 and CDR2 (germline): MRHNA, SNTAGT. The template used for profiling TCR beta VDJ and CDR3 was genomic DNA. TCRdb reprocessed the reads with MiXCR, giving one entry per CDR3 protein. This table has approximately 300,000 distinct CDR3 sequences, around three fifths appearing once. The chain recombines TRBV6-4 with TRBJ2-3; D might be TRBD2 (5 bases). The specimen was sorted CD4+, CD8+, or CD8+CD57+ T cells (not recorded which) from PBMCs. The clonotype originates from a human donor with aplastic anemia. CDR3 bases: TGTGCCAGGTTGAGGGCAGGAGACACAGATACGCAGTATTTT. The encoded protein is CARLRAGDTDTQYF.